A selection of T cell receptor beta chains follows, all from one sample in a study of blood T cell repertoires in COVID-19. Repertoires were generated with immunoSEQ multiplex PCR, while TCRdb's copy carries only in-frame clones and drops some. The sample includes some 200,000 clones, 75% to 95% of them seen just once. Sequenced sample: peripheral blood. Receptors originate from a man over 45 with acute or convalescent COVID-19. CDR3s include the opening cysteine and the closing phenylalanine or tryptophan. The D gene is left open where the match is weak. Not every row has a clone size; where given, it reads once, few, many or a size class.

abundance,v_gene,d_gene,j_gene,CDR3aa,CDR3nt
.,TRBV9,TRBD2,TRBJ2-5,CASSVTSGRSETQYF,TGTGCCAGCAGCGTAACTAGCGGGAGGAGTGAGACCCAGTACTTC
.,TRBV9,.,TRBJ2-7,CASSVVPSSYEQYF,TGTGCCAGCAGCGTAGTCCCCAGCTCCTACGAGCAGTACTTC
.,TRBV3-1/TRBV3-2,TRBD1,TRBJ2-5,CASSSRQGQETQYF,TGTGCCAGCAGCTCCCGACAGGGCCAGGAGACCCAGTACTTC
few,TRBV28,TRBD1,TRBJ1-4,CASSSVGQGRGEKLFF,TGTGCCAGCAGTTCTGTAGGACAGGGCCGAGGTGAAAAACTGTTTTTT
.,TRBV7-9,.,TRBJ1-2,CASSIQDLNYGYTF,TGTGCCAGCAGCATACAGGACCTCAACTATGGCTACACCTTC
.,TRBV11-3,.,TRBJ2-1,CASSLGPRDEQFF,TGTGCCAGCAGCTTAGGGCCCCGGGATGAGCAGTTCTTC
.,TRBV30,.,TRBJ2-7,CAWSVQGSEQYF,TGTGCCTGGAGTGTGCAGGGTTCCGAGCAGTACTTC
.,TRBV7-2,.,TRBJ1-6,CASTLGVASPLHF,TGTGCCAGCACTCTAGGGGTGGCTTCACCCCTCCACTTT
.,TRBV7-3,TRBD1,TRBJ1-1,CASSFQGDTEAFF,TGTGCCAGCAGCTTTCAGGGGGACACTGAAGCTTTCTTT
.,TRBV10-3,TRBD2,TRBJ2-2,CAINVPGLAGEYTGELFF,TGTGCCATCAACGTCCCGGGACTAGCGGGGGAATACACCGGGGAGCTGTTTTTT
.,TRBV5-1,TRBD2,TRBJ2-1,CASSLTGTSGSQFF,TGCGCCAGCAGCCTTACCGGGACTAGCGGGAGCCAGTTCTTC
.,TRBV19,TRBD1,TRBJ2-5,CASSTTGARGQETQYF,TGTGCCAGTAGTACGACAGGGGCGCGAGGGCAAGAGACCCAGTACTTC
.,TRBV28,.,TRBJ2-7,CASSFLPGQTYEQYF,TGTGCCAGCAGTTTTCTCCCAGGGCAAACCTACGAGCAGTACTTC
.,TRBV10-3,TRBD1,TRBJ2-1,CAISDSGTGEIGYNEQFF,TGTGCCATCAGTGACTCCGGGACAGGGGAAATAGGCTACAATGAGCAGTTCTTC
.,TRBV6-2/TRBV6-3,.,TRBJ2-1,CASSSVASASYNEQFF,TGTGCCAGCAGTTCCGTGGCGAGCGCCTCCTACAATGAGCAGTTCTTC
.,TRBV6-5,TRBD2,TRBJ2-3,CASSYSGRTDTQYF,TGTGCCAGCAGTTACAGCGGGAGAACAGATACGCAGTATTTT
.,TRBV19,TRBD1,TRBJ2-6,CASRQQGAGANVLTF,TGTGCCAGTAGGCAACAGGGGGCCGGGGCCAACGTCCTGACTTTC
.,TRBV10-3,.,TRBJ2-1,CAIRPSGNEQFF,TGTGCCATCAGGCCCTCGGGGAATGAGCAGTTCTTC
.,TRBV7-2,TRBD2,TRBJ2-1,CASTSGTSGYNEQFF,TGTGCCAGCACCTCCGGGACTAGCGGCTACAATGAGCAGTTCTTC
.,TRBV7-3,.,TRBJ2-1,CASSLSGASDYNEQFF,TGTGCCAGCAGCTTAAGTGGGGCTAGCGATTACAATGAGCAGTTCTTC
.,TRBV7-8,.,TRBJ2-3,CASSLATRVGTGVADTQYF,TGTGCCAGCAGCTTAGCCACTAGGGTGGGGACGGGGGTAGCAGATACGCAGTATTTT
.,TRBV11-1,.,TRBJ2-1,CASSLIGGSDEQFF,TGTGCCAGCAGCTTAATCGGGGGTAGCGATGAGCAGTTCTTC
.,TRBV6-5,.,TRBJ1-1,CASTTLGRAEAFF,TGTGCCAGCACCACCTTGGGGAGGGCTGAAGCTTTCTTT
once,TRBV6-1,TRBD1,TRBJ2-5,CASSENRGKETQYF,TGTGCCAGCAGTGAGAACAGGGGTAAAGAGACCCAGTACTTC
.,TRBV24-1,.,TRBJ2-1,CATKSGGTYNEQFF,TGTGCCACCAAGTCGGGGGGCACCTACAATGAGCAGTTCTTC
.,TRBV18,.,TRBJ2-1,CASSGGPSSYNEQFF,TGTGCCAGCTCAGGAGGGCCGAGCTCCTACAATGAGCAGTTCTTC
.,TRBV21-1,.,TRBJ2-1,CASTGTSGLDEQFF,TGTGCCAGCACCGGGACTAGCGGTTTGGATGAGCAGTTCTTC
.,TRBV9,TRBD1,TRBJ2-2,CASSVEQGASTGELFF,TGTGCCAGCAGCGTAGAACAGGGGGCTTCCACTGGGGAGCTGTTTTTT
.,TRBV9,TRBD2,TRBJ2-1,CASSLGTSGGNEQFF,TGTGCCAGCAGCCTCGGGACTAGCGGAGGCAATGAGCAGTTCTTC
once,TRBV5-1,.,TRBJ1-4,CASSPWVEMGDKRLFF,TGCGCCAGCAGCCCATGGGTGGAGATGGGAGATAAGAGACTGTTTTTT
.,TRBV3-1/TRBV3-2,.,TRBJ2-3,CASSHHRSNADTQYF,TGTGCCAGCAGCCATCACAGGTCTAATGCAGATACGCAGTATTTT
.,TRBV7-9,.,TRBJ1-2,CASSNPTEGFYGYTF,TGTGCCAGCAGCAACCCGACTGAGGGCTTCTATGGCTACACCTTC
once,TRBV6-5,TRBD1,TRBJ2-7,CASMDRVTYEQYF,TGTGCCAGTATGGACAGGGTAACCTACGAGCAGTACTTC
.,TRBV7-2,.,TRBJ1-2,CASSLAGPKVNYGYTF,TGTGCCAGCAGCTTAGCGGGGCCCAAGGTAAACTATGGCTACACCTTC
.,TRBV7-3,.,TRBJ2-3,CASSYRGDTQYF,TGTGCCAGCAGCTATAGGGGAGATACGCAGTATTTT
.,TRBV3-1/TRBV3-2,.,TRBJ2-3,CASSQVIRGAGKLTDTQYF,TGTGCCAGCAGCCAAGTTATCCGGGGGGCGGGAAAGCTGACAGATACGCAGTATTTT
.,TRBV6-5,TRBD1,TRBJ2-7,CASSYETGFGYEQYF,TGTGCCAGCAGTTACGAGACAGGGTTTGGTTACGAGCAGTACTTC
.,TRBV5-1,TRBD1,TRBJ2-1,CASSLAKGTGKYNEQFF,TGCGCCAGCAGCTTGGCCAAGGGGACAGGGAAGTACAATGAGCAGTTCTTC
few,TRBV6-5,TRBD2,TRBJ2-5,CASSYSWGRAQETQYF,TGTGCCAGCAGTTACTCGTGGGGGAGGGCCCAAGAGACCCAGTACTTC
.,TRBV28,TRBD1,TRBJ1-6,CASSTPGQGNSPLHF,TGTGCCAGCAGTACCCCGGGACAGGGAAATTCACCCCTCCACTTT